What follows is one T cell receptor (beta chain) and its context. The data stem from a study of blood T cell repertoires in COVID-19. About the study: Nucleic acid was either cDNA or gDNA, and it came from T cells, B-cell-depleted T cells, or PBMCs.

Trimming left V 2 bases short and J 2 bases short, with 10 bases between. The CDR3 runs 14 residues. Germline CDR1 SNHLY, CDR2 FYNNEI. How the authors handled the data: Counts of nucleated cells, estimated from reference gene primer amplification, were obtained. Clones were sequenced by immunoSEQ multiplex PCR, and TCRdb holds only the in-frame ones, with some missing. V and J calls and clone size are as listed in that table; D and trimming were resolved from the DNA. There are approximately 300,000 clones in the sample; about 84% occur only once, and about 1.7% lies in the top ten. This chain links TRBV2 with TRBJ2-7; D is possibly TRBD2 (6 bases). Material for sequencing was peripheral blood. This TCR came from a woman aged 45-59 years with acute or convalescent COVID-19. The CDR3 DNA is TGTGCCAGCAGTGAACGGAGGGTAGCCTACGAGCAGTACTTC. Translation: CASSERRVAYEQYF.